This T cell receptor (beta chain) was identified in a study of cytomegalovirus exposure and HLA in healthy donors. Study-wide findings and caveats: Later analysis demonstrated an association between a missense DCLRE1C variant and TCR beta V- and J-gene trimming.

As concerns this clone: What it binds is unknown. Within the sample, other DNA sequences also encode this same CDR3.

The PCR was carried out with 60 Vbeta primers and 13 Jbeta primers. The assay was immunoSEQ multiplex PCR, and TCRdb's table has in-frame clones only and misses some. The table shows approximately 190,000 clones, with approximately 84% occurring only once. The germline V gene encodes CDR1 SGHTA and CDR2 FQGNSA. This CDR3 has 13 amino acids. With 5 bases removed from V and 5 bases from J, the gap between germline ends came to 9 bases. Specimen: PBMCs. The source of this sequence is a woman in her forties or fifties in good health and CMV-seropositive. The gene calls are TRBV7-2 and TRBJ2-2; D may be TRBD1 (6 bases). CDR3 protein: CASSPTGTGELFF. DNA for the CDR3: TGTGCCAGCAGCCCTACAGGGACCGGGGAGCTGTTTTTT.